These 13 T cell receptor beta chains originate from one sample sequenced in a study of blood T cell repertoires in COVID-19. Only in-frame clones appear in the TCRdb table, and some are missing; sequencing was by immunoSEQ multiplex PCR. The sample has roughly 460,000 clones, roughly 90% seen once. The sample was peripheral blood. Receptors were obtained from a man in his late teens or twenties with COVID-19, enrolled during active disease.

The chain couples TRBV6-1 to TRBJ2-2; D perhaps matches TRBD2 (6 bases). Trimming removed 3 bases from V and 6 bases from J, with 8 bases in between. Germline V gene lookup returns CDR1 MNHNS and CDR2 SASEGT. This CDR3 comprises 13 residues. In DNA, the CDR3 is TGTGCCAGCAGTGACAGGGAGGCCGGGGAGCTGTTTTTT. It yields the protein CASSDREAGELFF.

This chain uses TRBV6-4 with TRBJ2-2; 7 bases map to TRBD2. The ends lost 4 bases at V and 6 bases at J; junction bases unmatched: 2. Germline V gene data show CDR1 as MRHNA and CDR2 as SNTAGT. The CDR3 extends over 13 amino acids. The CDR3 loop reads CASSATSPGELFF. CDR3 in DNA: TGTGCCAGCAGTGCGACTAGCCCCGGGGAGCTGTTTTTT.

The chain combines TRBV25-1 with TRBJ2-3, with a weak D call TRBD1 (6 bases). The CDR3 has 15 amino acids. Trimming took 8 bases from V and 0 from J, leaving 15 bases between them. Germline V gene data show CDR1 as MGHDK and CDR2 as SYGVNS. DNA of the CDR3: TGTGCCAGCTGCCGGGACACAGCTAGCACAGATACGCAGTATTTT. It translates to CASCRDTASTDTQYF.

V is TRBV7-8 and J is TRBJ1-1, with 7 bases matching TRBD1. CDR1 and CDR2 from the germline V gene are SGHVS and FQNEAQ. The V segment lost 7 bases and the J segment 0 bases; nucleotides outside the gene matches: 14. This CDR3 has 17 amino acids. The CDR3 DNA sequence: TGTGCCAGCATTCGGACAGGAATGCCCCTAATGAACACTGAAGCTTTCTTT. Its translation is CASIRTGMPLMNTEAFF.

The V and J genes are TRBV5-1 and TRBJ2-2; 9 positions match TRBD1. Germline CDR1 is SGHRS and CDR2 is YFSETQ. This CDR3 spans 15 amino acids. Unmatched junction bases numbered 6, after V lost 4 bases and J lost 5 bases. The CDR3 bases are TGCGCCAGCAGCCAGGGACAGGGTGAAACCGGGGAGCTGTTTTTT. Amino acid sequence: CASSQGQGETGELFF.

A single count supports this clone. This chain joins TRBV2 and TRBJ1-2; 8 bases agree with TRBD1. From germline, CDR1 is SNHLY and CDR2 FYNNEI. Trimming took 6 bases from V and 8 from J; bases not matched to a gene: 11. The CDR3 runs 14 residues. The CDR3 here is CASRPEDRVVGYTF. The CDR3 region has the DNA TGTGCCAGCAGGCCCGAGGACAGGGTAGTCGGCTACACCTTC. Based on the CDR3 plus reference TRBV2 and TRBJ1-2, the full variable domain is EPEVTQTPSHQVTQMGQEVILRCVPISNHLYFYWYRQILGQKVEFLVSFYNNEISEKSEIFDDQFSVERPDGSNFTLKIRSTKLEDSAMYFCASRPEDRVVGYTFGSGTRLTVV.

V is TRBV12-5 and J is TRBJ2-3; 8 nucleotides line up with TRBD2. The junction had 5 bases not matched to a gene; V was cut back by 6 bases and J by 0 bases. Per the germline V gene, CDR1 is LGHNT and CDR2 is FRNRAP. The CDR3 length is 15 residues. This CDR3 is CASGSGGASTDTQYF. For the CDR3, the DNA is TGTGCTAGTGGCTCCGGGGGGGCGAGCACAGATACGCAGTATTTT.

This chain links TRBV15 with TRBJ2-7; 7 bases line up with TRBD2. This CDR3 contains 14 residues. Per the germline V gene, CDR1 is LNHNV and CDR2 is YYDKDF (reference sequence). The V segment lost 8 bases and the J segment 3 bases; nucleotides outside the gene matches: 10. The CDR3 reads CATAPGTTYYEQYF. For the CDR3, the DNA is TGTGCCACCGCTCCCGGGACTACTTACTACGAGCAGTACTTC.

The DNA for the CDR3 is TGCGCCAGCAGCCGAGGGACTAGCGGGAGGGTAGAGCAGTACTTC. It translates to CASSRGTSGRVEQYF. This chain connects TRBV4-1 to TRBJ2-7; TRBD2 matches 16 bases. With 4 bases clipped from V and 7 bases from J, the junction kept 4 bases outside the gene matches. This CDR3 spans 15 amino acids. Germline values: CDR1 MGHRA, CDR2 YSYEKL.

The chain carries TRBV5-5 and TRBJ1-4; a weak D match, TRBD1 (5 bases). V lost 0 bases, J lost 4 bases, and 7 bases lay in between. Germline V gene data show CDR1 as SGHKS and CDR2 as YYEKEE (reference sequence). This CDR3 comprises 14 residues. The CDR3 here is CASSLGQNNEKLFF. The CDR3 bases are TGTGCCAGCAGCTTGGGACAGAATAATGAAAAACTGTTTTTT.

The chain carries TRBV7-2 and TRBJ2-4, with 7 bases aligning to TRBD2. V gave up 2 bases and J gave up 7 bases; unmatched junction bases: 11. The CDR3 spans 16 residues. Germline assignment: CDR1 SGHTA and CDR2 FQGNSA. The DNA of the CDR3 is TGTGCCAGCAGCTTAAATCGAGGCGGAGCGGGGAACATTCAGTACTTC. This translates into CASSLNRGGAGNIQYF.

The chain has TRBV7-9 and TRBJ2-1, with 8 positions matching TRBD2. The junction had 14 bases not matched to a gene; V was cut back by 6 bases and J by 7 bases. Per the germline V gene, CDR1 is SEHNR and CDR2 is FQNEAQ (reference sequence). The CDR3 extends over 16 amino acids. This CDR3 is CASRRGYAGGQNEQFF. In DNA form, the CDR3 reads TGTGCCAGCAGACGAGGGTATGCGGGAGGACAAAATGAGCAGTTCTTC.

This chain links TRBV5-1 with TRBJ2-2; D uncertain. Germline CDR1 is SGHRS and CDR2 is YFSETQ. Trimming removed 4 bases at V and 1 base at J, with 11 bases between. This CDR3 comprises 15 residues. CDR3 sequence: CASSVGVKNTGELFF. As DNA, the CDR3 is TGCGCCAGCAGCGTCGGAGTGAAGAACACCGGGGAGCTGTTTTTT.